Listed below are T cell receptor beta chains from one sample, sequenced in a study of T cells in localized non-small cell lung cancer. Using immunoSEQ multiplex PCR, the repertoire was profiled, and TCRdb retains in-frame clones only, with some absent. Counted here are 15,000 to 20,000 clones, approximately 81% occurring once; the ten biggest clones make up roughly a quarter. Material: peripheral blood, obtained before any cancer treatment. These receptors were obtained from a male donor aged 60 or over with stage I lung adenocarcinoma. Each CDR3 is given with its conserved first and last residue. Each record gives: V gene, clone size, CDR3 protein. Size values are once, few and many counts, or a class for expanded clones, and some rows have none.

TRBV6-1 | NA | CASSQQGDSEAFF
TRBV28 | once | CASAGGAGTDTQYF
TRBV28 | NA | CASSSFEQGNTEAFF
TRBV28 | NA | CASSVRTFQPQHF
TRBV28 | NA | CASRPQGSGNTIYF
TRBV7-8 | NA | CASSLELNQPQHF
TRBV4-1 | NA | CASSQGSEFGYGYTF
TRBV25-1 | NA | CASRMGLQQYF
TRBV19 | few | CASSMRSVYQPQHF
TRBV28 | NA | CASSLSAGAFYGYTF
TRBV10-2 | NA | CASSENRVNTEAFF
TRBV19 | NA | CASTRDSYNQPQHF
TRBV19 | NA | CASSAGTGGTNTGELFF
TRBV19 | NA | CATKPAQQGTYEQYF
TRBV7-6 | few | CASSLSQGNGYTF
TRBV5-1 | NA | CASSIDANQDQPQHF